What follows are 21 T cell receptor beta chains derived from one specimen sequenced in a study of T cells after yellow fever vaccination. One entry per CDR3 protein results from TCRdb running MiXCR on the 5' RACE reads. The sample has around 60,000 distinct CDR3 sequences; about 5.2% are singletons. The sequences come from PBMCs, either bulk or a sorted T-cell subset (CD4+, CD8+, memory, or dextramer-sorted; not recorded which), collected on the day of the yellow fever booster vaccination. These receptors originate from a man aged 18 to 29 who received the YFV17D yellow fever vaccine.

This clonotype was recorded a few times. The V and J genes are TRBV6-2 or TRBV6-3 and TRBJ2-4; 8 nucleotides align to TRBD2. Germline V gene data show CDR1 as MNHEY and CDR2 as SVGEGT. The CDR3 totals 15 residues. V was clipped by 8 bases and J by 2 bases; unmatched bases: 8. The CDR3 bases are TGTGCCAGCCTGGGTAGCGGGGTTACCAAAAACATTCAGTACTTC. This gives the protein CASLGSGVTKNIQYF.

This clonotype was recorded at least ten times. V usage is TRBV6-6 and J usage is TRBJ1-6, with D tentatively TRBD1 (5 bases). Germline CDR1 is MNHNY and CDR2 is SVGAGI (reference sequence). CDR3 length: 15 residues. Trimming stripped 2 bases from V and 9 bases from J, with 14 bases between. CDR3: CASSYRSERGSPLHF. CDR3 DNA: TGTGCCAGCAGTTACCGATCGGAAAGGGGTTCACCCCTCCACTTT.

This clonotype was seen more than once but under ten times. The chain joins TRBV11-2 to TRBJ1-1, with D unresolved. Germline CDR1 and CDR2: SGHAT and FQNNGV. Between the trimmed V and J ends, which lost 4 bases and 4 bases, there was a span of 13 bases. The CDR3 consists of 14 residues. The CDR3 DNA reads TGTGCCAGCAGCTCCGAAAGGGCGATCACTGAAGCTTTCTTT. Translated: CASSSERAITEAFF.

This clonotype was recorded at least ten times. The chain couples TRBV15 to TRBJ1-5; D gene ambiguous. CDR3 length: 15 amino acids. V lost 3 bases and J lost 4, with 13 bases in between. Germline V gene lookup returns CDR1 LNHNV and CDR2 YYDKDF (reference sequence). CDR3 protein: CATSSRPGYNQPQHF. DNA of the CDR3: TGTGCCACCAGCAGTCGACCGGGGTATAATCAGCCCCAGCATTTT.

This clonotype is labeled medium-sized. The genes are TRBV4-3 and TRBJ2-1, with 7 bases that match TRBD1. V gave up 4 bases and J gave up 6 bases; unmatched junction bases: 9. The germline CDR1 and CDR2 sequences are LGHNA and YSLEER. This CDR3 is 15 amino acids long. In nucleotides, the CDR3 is TGCGCCAGCAGCCGGAGTCTCCGGGACAGCAATGAGCAGTTCTTC. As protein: CASSRSLRDSNEQFF.

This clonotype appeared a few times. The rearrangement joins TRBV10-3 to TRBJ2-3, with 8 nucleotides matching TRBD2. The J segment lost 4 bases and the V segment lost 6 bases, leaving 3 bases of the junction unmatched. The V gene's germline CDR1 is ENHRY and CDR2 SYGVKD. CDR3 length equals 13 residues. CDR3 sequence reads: CAIRGLAPDTQYF. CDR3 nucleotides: TGTGCCATCAGAGGACTAGCCCCAGATACGCAGTATTTT.

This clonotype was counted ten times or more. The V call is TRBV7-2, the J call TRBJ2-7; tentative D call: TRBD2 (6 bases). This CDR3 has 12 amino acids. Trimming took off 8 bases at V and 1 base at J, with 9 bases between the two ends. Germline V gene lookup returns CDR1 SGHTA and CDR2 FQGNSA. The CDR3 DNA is TGTGCCAGCCGCGGGAATTCCTACGAGCAGTACTTC. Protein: CASRGNSYEQYF.

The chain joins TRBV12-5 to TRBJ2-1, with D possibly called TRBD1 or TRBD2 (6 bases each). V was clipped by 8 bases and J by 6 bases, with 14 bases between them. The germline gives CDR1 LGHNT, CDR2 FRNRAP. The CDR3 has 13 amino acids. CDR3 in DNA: TGTGCTAGTACTGGACGGGGGCTCAATGAGCAGTTCTTC. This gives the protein CASTGRGLNEQFF.

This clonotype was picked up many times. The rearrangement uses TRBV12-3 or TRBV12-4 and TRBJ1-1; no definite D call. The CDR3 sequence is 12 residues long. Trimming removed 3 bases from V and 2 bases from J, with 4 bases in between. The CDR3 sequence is CASSLRNTEAFF. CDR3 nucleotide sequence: TGTGCCAGCAGTTTGAGAAACACTGAAGCTTTCTTT.

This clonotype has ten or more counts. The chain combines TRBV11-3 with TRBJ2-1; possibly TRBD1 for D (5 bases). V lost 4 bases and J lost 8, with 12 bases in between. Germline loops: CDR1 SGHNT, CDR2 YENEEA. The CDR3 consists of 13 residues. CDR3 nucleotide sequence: TGTGCCAGCAGCTCGTCAGGGTTCCATGAGCAGTTCTTC. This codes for CASSSSGFHEQFF. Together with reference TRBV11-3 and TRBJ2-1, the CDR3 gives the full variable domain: EAGVVQSPRYKIIEKKQPVAFWCNPISGHNTLYWYLQNLGQGPELLIRYENEEAVDDSQLPKDRFSAERLKGVDSTLKIQPAELGDSAVYLCASSSSGFHEQFFGPGTRLTVL.

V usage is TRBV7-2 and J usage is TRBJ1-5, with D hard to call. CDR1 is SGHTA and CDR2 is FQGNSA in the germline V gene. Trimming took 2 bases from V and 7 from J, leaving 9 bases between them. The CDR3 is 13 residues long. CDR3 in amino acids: CASSLTLGQPQHF. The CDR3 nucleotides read TGTGCCAGCAGCTTAACGCTGGGCCAGCCCCAGCATTTT.

CDR3 bases: TGTGCCAGCAGCTTAACAGGGGTTAGGGGAGAGACCCAGTACTTC. Translating it yields CASSLTGVRGETQYF. This chain joins TRBV11-2 and TRBJ2-5; 7 nucleotides agree with TRBD1. CDR1 and CDR2 from the germline V gene are SGHAT and FQNNGV. The junction had 7 bases not matched to a gene; V was cut back by 2 bases and J by 4 bases. The CDR3 length is 15 residues.

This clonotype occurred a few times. The CDR3 DNA follows: TGTGCCAGCAGCTTTCTTAGCGGGGGGGCCTACGAGCAGTACTTC. Its protein is CASSFLSGGAYEQYF. V is TRBV7-2 and J is TRBJ2-7; 11 positions match TRBD2. The CDR3 consists of 15 residues. Trimming removed 3 bases from V and 2 bases from J; junction bases left unmatched: 3. The germline CDR1 and CDR2 sequences are SGHTA and FQGNSA.

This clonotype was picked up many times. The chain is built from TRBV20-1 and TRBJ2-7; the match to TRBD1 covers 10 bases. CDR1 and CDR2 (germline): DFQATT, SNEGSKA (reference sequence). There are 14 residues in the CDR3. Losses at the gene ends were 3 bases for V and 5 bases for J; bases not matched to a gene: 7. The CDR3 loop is CSARRTGGFHEQYF. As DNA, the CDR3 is TGCAGTGCTAGGAGGACAGGGGGATTCCACGAGCAGTACTTC.

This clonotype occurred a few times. CDR3 region: CASNPMPSNTGELFF. The DNA for the CDR3 is TGCGCCAGCAACCCAATGCCCTCGAACACCGGGGAGCTGTTTTTT. The V gene is TRBV5-1, the J gene TRBJ2-2; the D is unclear. CDR1 is SGHRS and CDR2 is YFSETQ in the germline V gene. The CDR3 length is 15 residues. The V end lost 6 bases, the J end lost 0 bases, and 12 bases lay between the germline ends.

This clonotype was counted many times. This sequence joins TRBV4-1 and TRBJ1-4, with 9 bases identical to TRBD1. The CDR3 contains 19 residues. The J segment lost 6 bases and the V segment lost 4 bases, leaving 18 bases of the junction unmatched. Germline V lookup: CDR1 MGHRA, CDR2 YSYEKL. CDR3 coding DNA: TGCGCCAGCAGCCCCGTCTTAACCCGGGACAGGGATAGTTATGAAAAACTGTTTTTT. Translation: CASSPVLTRDRDSYEKLFF.

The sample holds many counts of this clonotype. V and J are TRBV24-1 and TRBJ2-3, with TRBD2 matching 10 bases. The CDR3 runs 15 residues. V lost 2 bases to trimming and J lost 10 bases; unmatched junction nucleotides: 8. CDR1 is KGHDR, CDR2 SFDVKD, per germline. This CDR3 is CATSDSPGLAHSQYF. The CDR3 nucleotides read TGTGCCACCAGTGATTCTCCGGGACTAGCGCACTCGCAGTATTTT.

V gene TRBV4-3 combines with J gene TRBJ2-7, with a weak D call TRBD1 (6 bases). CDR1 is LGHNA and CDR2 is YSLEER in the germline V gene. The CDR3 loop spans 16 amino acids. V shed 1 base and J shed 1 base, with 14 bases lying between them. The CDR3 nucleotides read TGCGCCAGCAGCCAAGGCGTGGGGGCCGGATCCTACGAGCAGTACTTC. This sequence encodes CASSQGVGAGSYEQYF.

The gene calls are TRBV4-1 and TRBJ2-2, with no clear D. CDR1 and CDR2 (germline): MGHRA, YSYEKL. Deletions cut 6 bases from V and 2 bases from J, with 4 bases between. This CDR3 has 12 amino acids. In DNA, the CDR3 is TGCGCCAGCAGGGAAAACACCGGGGAGCTGTTTTTT. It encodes CASRENTGELFF.

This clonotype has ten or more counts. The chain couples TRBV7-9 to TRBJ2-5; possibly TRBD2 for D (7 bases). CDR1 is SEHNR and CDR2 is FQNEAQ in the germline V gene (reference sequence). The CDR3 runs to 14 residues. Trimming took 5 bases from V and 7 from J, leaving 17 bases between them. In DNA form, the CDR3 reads TGTGCCAGCAGCCCACTAGGGGGGGCTTGGACCCAGTACTTC. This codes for CASSPLGGAWTQYF.

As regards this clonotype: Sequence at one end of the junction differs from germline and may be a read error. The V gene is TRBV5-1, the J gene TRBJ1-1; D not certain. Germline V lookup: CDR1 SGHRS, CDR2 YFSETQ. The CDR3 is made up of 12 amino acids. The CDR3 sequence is CASRLAGTEAFF. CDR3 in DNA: TGCGCCAGCAGATTGGCGGGGACTGAAGCTTTCTTT.